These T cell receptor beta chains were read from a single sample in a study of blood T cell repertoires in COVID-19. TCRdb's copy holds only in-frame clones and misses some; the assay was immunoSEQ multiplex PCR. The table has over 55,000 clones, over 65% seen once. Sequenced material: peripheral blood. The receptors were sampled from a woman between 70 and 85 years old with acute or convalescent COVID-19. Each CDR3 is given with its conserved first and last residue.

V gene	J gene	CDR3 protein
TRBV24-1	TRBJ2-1	CATSDPGQASNEQFF
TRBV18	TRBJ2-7	CASSTDRALYEQYF
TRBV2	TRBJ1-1	CASTFVDSSNTEAFF
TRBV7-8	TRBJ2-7	CASSLDRDEQYF
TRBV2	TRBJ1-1	CASSGEGKGIMNTEAFF
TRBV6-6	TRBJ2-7	CASSRGVGAGQGSRDEQYF
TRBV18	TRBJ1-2	CASSPQRDYGYTF
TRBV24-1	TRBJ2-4	CATSGAGANIQYF
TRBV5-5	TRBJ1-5	CASSLGGVTAGEPQHF
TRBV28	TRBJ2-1	CASSIGLNNEQFF
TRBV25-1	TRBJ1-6	CASSLMMDSPLHF
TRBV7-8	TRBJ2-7	CASSPRTSGEQYF
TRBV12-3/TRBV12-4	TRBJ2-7	CASSLGAHYEQYF
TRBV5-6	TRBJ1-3	CASSFDTASAGNTIYF
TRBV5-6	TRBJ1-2	CASSPPGQGWNYGYTF
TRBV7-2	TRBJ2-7	CASSLADEASGRGKQYF
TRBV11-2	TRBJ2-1	CASSFGRTSGAYNEQFF
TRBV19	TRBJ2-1	CASSSSGTGKDNEQFF
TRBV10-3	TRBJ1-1	CATKFDTARNTEAFF
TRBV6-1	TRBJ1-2	CASQGWDYGYTF
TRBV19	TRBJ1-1	CASSIFPTRGTEAFF
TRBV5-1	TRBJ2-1	CASSLVGTSIDEQFF
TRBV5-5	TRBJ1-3	CASSLGTGEGNTIYF
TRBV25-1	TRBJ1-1	CASSERFGGAEAFF
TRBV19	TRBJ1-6	CASTSTGYSPLHF
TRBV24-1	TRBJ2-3	CATAARDRDTDTQYF
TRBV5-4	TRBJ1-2	CASSLEPSLFGYTF
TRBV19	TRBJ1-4	CASGRTVLNEKLFF
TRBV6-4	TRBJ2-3	CASRLNPGQGTDTQYF
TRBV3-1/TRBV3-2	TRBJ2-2	CASSRTGGAHTGELFF
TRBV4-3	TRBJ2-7	CASSQENRGNEQYF
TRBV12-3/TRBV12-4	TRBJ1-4	CASRPRGEKLFF
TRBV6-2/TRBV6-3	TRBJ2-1	CASSSWRERYNEQFF
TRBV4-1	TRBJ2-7	CASSQDVHSYEQYF
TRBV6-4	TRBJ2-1	CASSVEEGLDQFF
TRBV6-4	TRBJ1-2	CASSANRGPNYGYTF
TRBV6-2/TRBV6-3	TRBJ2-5	CASSYSMTGQETQYF
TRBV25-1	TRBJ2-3	CASSGLRRGTTDTQYF
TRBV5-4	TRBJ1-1	CASSLQGEAFF
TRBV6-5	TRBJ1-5	CASTWGGNQPQHF
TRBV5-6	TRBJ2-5	CASTFGGGLETQYF
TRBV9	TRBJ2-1	CASTSAPGGSYNEQFF
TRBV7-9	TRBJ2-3	CASSSPTSGGDTQYF
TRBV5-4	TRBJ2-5	CASSSGGLQETQYF
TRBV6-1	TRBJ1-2	CASSDGTGFAGYTF
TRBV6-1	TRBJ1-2	CASSEARVSGYTF
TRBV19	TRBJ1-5	CASGLQGNQPQHF
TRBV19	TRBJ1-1	CASKAGGNMNTEAFF
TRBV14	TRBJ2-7	CASSQSRASEQYF
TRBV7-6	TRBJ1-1	CASSPDGTGLTEAFF
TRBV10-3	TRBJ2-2	CAINGQGRGTGELFF
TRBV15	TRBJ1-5	CATSREGGNNQPQHF
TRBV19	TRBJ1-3	CASTVTLGNTIYF
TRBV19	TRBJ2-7	CASSISGLAGSEQYF
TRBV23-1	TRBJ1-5	CASSQSQGSSNQPQHF
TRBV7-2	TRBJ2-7	CASSFSPSYGYEQYF
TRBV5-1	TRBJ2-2	CASSFGGARSTGELFF
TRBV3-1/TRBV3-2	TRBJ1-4	CASSQDPVRDGTNEKLFF
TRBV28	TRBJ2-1	CASKGAPYNEQFF